This T cell receptor (beta chain) is drawn from a study of CD8 T cells in ankylosing spondylitis. The CDR3 has 9 amino acids. Trimming pared 6 bases from V and 7 bases from J, leaving 7 bases between. CDR1 and CDR2 (germline): SQVTM, ANQGSEA. Preparation of TCR beta libraries was done by quantitative 5'-RACE with molecular barcodes. Using its own MiXCR run on the 5' RACE reads, TCRdb lists one record per CDR3 protein. Here the sample spans 100,000 or so distinct CDR3 sequences, 9% being singletons. The sample holds many counts of this clonotype. What it binds is unknown. General study points: Certain motif variants had earlier appeared in reactive arthritis synovial fluid and blood. Seven to nine highly homologous variants formed a TCR beta motif that appeared characteristic of ankylosing spondylitis blood. The study looked at matched synovial fluid samples from ankylosing spondylitis patients. Disease-linked clones were reported to be significantly enriched there.

The origin of this receptor is a male donor with ankylosing spondylitis. The chain links TRBV29-1 to TRBJ2-7; D unclear. The sample taken for sequencing was blood, either unsorted or a sorted T cell fraction (not recorded which). In DNA, the CDR3 is TGCAGCGTCCATAAAGAGCAGTACTTC. This codes for CSVHKEQYF.